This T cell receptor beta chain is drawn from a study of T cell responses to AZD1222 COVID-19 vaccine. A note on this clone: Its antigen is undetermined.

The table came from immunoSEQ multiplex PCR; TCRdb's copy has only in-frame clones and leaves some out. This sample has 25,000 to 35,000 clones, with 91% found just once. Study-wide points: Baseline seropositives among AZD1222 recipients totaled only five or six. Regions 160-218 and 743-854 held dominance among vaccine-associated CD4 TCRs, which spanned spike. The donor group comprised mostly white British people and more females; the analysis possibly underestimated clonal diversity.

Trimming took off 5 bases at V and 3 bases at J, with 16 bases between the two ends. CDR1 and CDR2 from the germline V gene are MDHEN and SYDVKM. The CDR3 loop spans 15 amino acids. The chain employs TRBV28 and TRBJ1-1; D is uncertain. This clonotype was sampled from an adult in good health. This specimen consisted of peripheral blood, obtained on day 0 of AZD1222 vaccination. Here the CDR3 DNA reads TGTGCCAGCAGTCCCCCCACACAGAGGGACACTGAAGCTTTCTTT. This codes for CASSPPTQRDTEAFF.